These 19 T cell receptor beta chains came from one sample sequenced in a study of blood T cell repertoires in COVID-19. Some clones are missing from TCRdb's copy, which holds only in-frame ones; the method was immunoSEQ multiplex PCR. The sample contains under 250,000 clones, 82% of which appear only once. The sample taken for sequencing was peripheral blood. The receptors come from a woman of 80 years or more with acute or convalescent COVID-19.

J is TRBJ1-2 and V is TRBV20-1; TRBD1 aligns across 7 bases. The germline gives CDR1 DFQATT, CDR2 SNEGSKA (reference sequence). This CDR3 has 11 amino acids. V was clipped by 6 bases and J by 4 bases; unmatched bases: 2. This CDR3 is CSAQGTYGYTF. CDR3 sequence (DNA): TGCAGTGCACAGGGGACCTATGGCTACACCTTC.

The rearrangement joins TRBV18 to TRBJ1-4; D is unresolved. Germline V gene data show CDR1 as KGHSH and CDR2 as LQKENI. Between the trimmed V and J ends, which lost 3 bases and 6 bases, there was a span of 8 bases. The CDR3 loop spans 13 amino acids. CDR3 nucleotides: TGTGCCAGCTCACCTCAGGCAGATGAAAAACTGTTTTTT. Amino acids: CASSPQADEKLFF.

V usage is TRBV6-5 and J usage is TRBJ1-2; tentatively, D is TRBD1 (5 bases). The germline CDR1 and CDR2 sequences are MNHEY and SVGAGI. This CDR3 region has 15 residues. Deletions cut 5 bases from V and 5 bases from J, with 18 bases between. The CDR3 DNA reads as TGTGCCAGCAGTCACCCGACAGCGGGATGGTATGGCTACACCTTC. It codes for CASSHPTAGWYGYTF.

V gene TRBV2 combines with J gene TRBJ2-7; 9 bases align to TRBD1. Trimming removed 6 bases from V and 3 bases from J; junction bases left unmatched: 6. Germline V lookup: CDR1 SNHLY, CDR2 FYNNEI. CDR3 length: 14 amino acids. CDR3 DNA: TGTGCCAGCAGCGCTGACAGGGGGGTCTACGAGCAGTACTTC. This gives the protein CASSADRGVYEQYF.

The chain combines TRBV7-2 with TRBJ2-3; 7 nucleotides line up with TRBD2. In germline, CDR1 is SGHTA, CDR2 FQGNSA. Trimming cost V 1 base and J 1 base; bases outside gene matches: 5. The length of the CDR3 is 16 residues. The CDR3 spells CASSLGGGFGTDTQYF. As DNA, the CDR3 is TGTGCCAGCAGCTTAGGGGGAGGGTTCGGCACAGATACGCAGTATTTT.

V is TRBV10-3 and J is TRBJ2-3; weak D call: TRBD1 (6 bases). V gave up 11 bases and J gave up 5 bases, with 17 bases separating them. Germline V gene data show CDR1 as ENHRY and CDR2 as SYGVKD. CDR3 length equals 13 residues. The CDR3, as DNA: TGTGCCGCCCGGCACAGGGATGGAGATACGCAGTATTTT. It codes for CAARHRDGDTQYF.

As to this clone: The DNA is left out, because the CDR3 cannot be placed on it with certainty; the CDR3 is given as TCRdb lists it. This sequence joins TRBV6-5 and TRBJ1-1; the table gives TRBD1 as D, unverified against the DNA. Both ends counted, the CDR3 spans 15 residues. Germline V CDR1 and CDR2: MNHEY, SVGAGI. The CDR3: CASSTSPGTASEAFF.

The chain's CDR3 is CASKKVYRGSNTGELFF. The CDR3 DNA reads as TGTGCCAGCAAAAAAGTCTATAGGGGATCGAACACCGGGGAGCTGTTTTTT. V usage is TRBV5-4 and J usage is TRBJ2-2, with D perhaps TRBD1 (5 bases). V was shortened by 6 bases and J by 0 bases, with 18 bases between the two germline ends. CDR3 length: 17 amino acids. Germline assignment: CDR1 SGHNT and CDR2 YYREEE (reference sequence).

The J gene is TRBJ1-5, the V gene TRBV2; no definite D call. Germline V gives CDR1 SNHLY, CDR2 FYNNEI. The CDR3 sequence is 14 residues long. The V and J ends lost 3 bases and 0 bases respectively, with 6 bases between them. The CDR3: CASSDQVSNQPQHF. In nucleotides, the CDR3 is TGTGCCAGCAGTGACCAGGTTAGCAATCAGCCCCAGCATTTT.

V is TRBV28 and J is TRBJ1-1, with a tentative D call TRBD1 (5 bases). The CDR3 spans 14 residues. The ends were cut back, 3 bases at V and 10 bases at J, with 18 bases in the middle. Germline lookup yields CDR1 MDHEN and CDR2 SYDVKM. The CDR3 sequence is CASSFLPGTGRAFF. The CDR3 nucleotides are TGTGCCAGCAGTTTTCTTCCCGGGACCGGGAGAGCTTTCTTT.

V and J are TRBV6-4 and TRBJ1-2; 9 positions agree with TRBD1. The V and J ends lost 0 bases and 9 bases, in that order; junction bases with no gene match: 8. The CDR3 totals 15 residues. In germline, CDR1 is MRHNA, CDR2 SNTAGT. The CDR3 nucleotides read TGTGCCAGCAGTGACTCACGGACAGGGGAGGTACGCTACACCTTC. This gives the protein CASSDSRTGEVRYTF.

V gene TRBV7-3 combines with J gene TRBJ2-1, with 9 positions matching TRBD2. With 0 bases clipped from V and 7 bases from J, the junction kept 10 bases outside the gene matches. This CDR3 is built from 17 residues. Germline V gene sequence: CDR1 SGHTA, CDR2 FQGTGA. CDR3 nucleotide sequence: TGTGCCAGCAGCTTAACCTCCGGCGGGGGGGCCTTAAATGAGCAGTTCTTC. Protein product: CASSLTSGGGALNEQFF.

The rearrangement links TRBV6-5 to TRBJ1-4; 8 bases align to TRBD1. Germline V lookup: CDR1 MNHEY, CDR2 SVGAGI. The CDR3 spans 15 residues. V lost 5 bases to trimming and J lost 6 bases; unmatched junction nucleotides: 8. The CDR3 DNA sequence: TGTGCCAGCAGTACCTCAGGGGGCTGGGATGAAAAACTGTTTTTT. Its protein product is CASSTSGGWDEKLFF.

V is TRBV28 and J is TRBJ1-2; 8 bases match TRBD1. The V gene end was trimmed by 2 bases and the J gene end by 7 bases; junction bases not matched to a gene: 9. The germline V gene has CDR1 MDHEN and CDR2 SYDVKM. The CDR3 sequence is 15 residues long. The CDR3 spells CASSLVGQDPGGYTF. DNA of the CDR3: TGTGCCAGCAGTTTAGTGGGACAGGACCCGGGTGGCTACACCTTC.

This clone appeared a few times. V is TRBV19 and J is TRBJ1-4; D unclear. This CDR3 has 13 amino acids. The V end was cut by 3 bases, the J end by 8 bases, with 10 bases between. Germline CDR1 LNHDA, CDR2 SQIVND (reference sequence). CDR3 residues: CASSMTAFEKLFF. The CDR3 bases are TGTGCCAGTAGTATGACTGCATTCGAAAAACTGTTTTTT.

The chain uses TRBV4-3 and TRBJ2-2, with D perhaps matching TRBD1 (6 bases). Trimming pared 2 bases from V and 1 base from J, leaving 8 bases between. The CDR3 is made up of 15 amino acids. The V gene's germline CDR1 is LGHNA and CDR2 YSLEER. CDR3 DNA: TGCGCCAGCAGCCAACGACAGGAGAACACCGGGGAGCTGTTTTTT. Its protein product is CASSQRQENTGELFF.

For the CDR3, the DNA is TGTGCCAGCAGCTTAGAGGGTAGCGGGGGGCGCCGGGTCGAGCAGTACTTC. This translates into CASSLEGSGGRRVEQYF. The V gene is TRBV13, the J gene TRBJ2-7, with TRBD2 matching 10 bases. The trim removed 1 base at V and 6 bases at J, leaving 12 bases unmatched. CDR1 and CDR2 from the germline V gene are PRHDT and FYEKMQ (reference sequence). This CDR3 is 17 amino acids long.

The chain recombines TRBV11-2 with TRBJ2-2, with D perhaps matching TRBD1 (6 bases). The CDR3 is made up of 15 amino acids. With 7 bases removed from V and 0 bases from J, the gap between germline ends came to 12 bases. CDR1 and CDR2 from the germline V gene are SGHAT and FQNNGV. DNA of the CDR3: TGTGCCAGCACCCCAGGGGCAGCGAACACCGGGGAGCTGTTTTTT. This codes for CASTPGAANTGELFF.

The chain employs TRBV5-6 and TRBJ2-2; tentatively, D is TRBD2 (5 bases). Trimming cost V 4 bases and J 5 bases, with 12 bases left between them. The CDR3 spans 14 residues. Germline V gene lookup returns CDR1 SGHDT and CDR2 YYEEEE. CDR3 residues: CASSPVLVTGELFF. The CDR3 bases are TGTGCCAGCAGCCCAGTACTAGTTACCGGGGAGCTGTTTTTT.